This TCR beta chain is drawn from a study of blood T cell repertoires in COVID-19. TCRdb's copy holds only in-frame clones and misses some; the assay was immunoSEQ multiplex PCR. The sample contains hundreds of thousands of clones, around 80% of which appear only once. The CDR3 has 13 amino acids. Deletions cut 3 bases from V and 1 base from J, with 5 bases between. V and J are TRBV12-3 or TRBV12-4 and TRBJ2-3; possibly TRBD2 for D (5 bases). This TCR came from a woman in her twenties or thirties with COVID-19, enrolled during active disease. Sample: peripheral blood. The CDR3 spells CASSFGGTDTQYF. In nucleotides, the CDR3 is TGTGCCAGCAGTTTCGGGGGCACAGATACGCAGTATTTT.